One sample yielded the 27 T cell receptor beta chains listed below, sequenced in a study of cytomegalovirus exposure and HLA in healthy donors. Researchers ran the PCR with 60 Vbeta and 13 Jbeta primers. Method: immunoSEQ multiplex PCR; TCRdb's copy keeps in-frame clones and lacks some. Found here are about 180,000 clones, 80% to 90% of them singletons; the top ten hold 2% to 3%. Material: PBMCs. These receptors all stem from a male donor in good health and CMV-seronegative.

Here the CDR3 DNA reads TGTGCCAGCTCACCAGAGACAAAAGGTCCCTACGAGCAGTACTTC. Its protein is CASSPETKGPYEQYF. The chain employs TRBV18 and TRBJ2-7; D is uncertain. The CDR3 has 15 amino acids. Trimming cost V 2 bases and J 2 bases, with 13 bases left between them. Germline V gene sequence: CDR1 KGHSH, CDR2 LQKENI.

This sequence joins TRBV2 and TRBJ2-7; 12 bases fit TRBD2. The CDR3 is 15 residues long. The germline V gene encodes CDR1 SNHLY and CDR2 FYNNEI. Losses at the gene ends were 0 bases for V and 7 bases for J; bases not matched to a gene: 4. This CDR3 reads CASSEALAGGGEQYF. CDR3 nucleotides: TGTGCCAGCAGTGAAGCGCTAGCGGGGGGGGGTGAGCAGTACTTC.

In DNA form, the CDR3 reads TGTGCCTGGAATCAGGGGTCACCCCTCCACTTT. Translating gives CAWNQGSPLHF. The chain carries TRBV30 and TRBJ1-6; the D gene is possibly TRBD1 (6 bases). Germline V gene data show CDR1 as GTSNPN and CDR2 as SVGIG (reference sequence). The germline V and J ends were trimmed by 4 bases and 10 bases, with 8 bases remaining between them. The CDR3 sequence is 11 residues long.

The chain links TRBV19 to TRBJ2-3, with 14 bases matching TRBD2. Looked up from germline, CDR1 is LNHDA and CDR2 is SQIVND (reference sequence). The CDR3 runs 19 residues. After removal of 4 bases from V and 5 bases from J, the junction contained 14 bases not matched to a gene. CDR3 sequence reads: CASSTRPGTSGRSEDTQYF. CDR3 in DNA: TGTGCCAGTAGTACTCGTCCCGGGACTAGCGGGAGAAGTGAAGATACGCAGTATTTT.

J is TRBJ2-7 and V is TRBV11-2, with 9 bases matching TRBD1. The CDR3 contains 13 residues. J was trimmed by 5 bases and V by 2 bases; bases with no gene match: 1. CDR1 and CDR2 from the germline V gene are SGHAT and FQNNGV. In nucleotides, the CDR3 is TGTGCCAGCAGCTTATGGGACAGGGACGAGCAGTACTTC. It specifies CASSLWDRDEQYF.

The chain is built from TRBV19 and TRBJ1-4; D is uncertain. V was clipped by 11 bases and J by 6 bases, with 16 bases between them. From germline, CDR1 is LNHDA and CDR2 SQIVND (reference sequence). This CDR3 spans 13 amino acids. DNA for the CDR3: TGTGCCGGGATTGGGTACGGGGATGAAAAACTGTTTTTT. This encodes CAGIGYGDEKLFF.

This rearrangement joins TRBV30 to TRBJ1-2, with a weak D call TRBD1 (6 bases). The CDR3 is 13 residues long. Germline loops: CDR1 GTSNPN, CDR2 SVGIG (reference sequence). V dropped 2 bases and J dropped 8 bases, with 15 bases sitting between them. The CDR3 coding sequence is TGTGCCTGGAGTCCTTGGACAGAGGACGGCTACACCTTC. Encoded protein: CAWSPWTEDGYTF.

The chain links TRBV5-4 to TRBJ2-1; D uncertain. This CDR3 contains 12 residues. V was shortened by 3 bases and J by 6 bases, with 7 bases between the two germline ends. Looked up from germline, CDR1 is SGHNT and CDR2 is YYREEE (reference sequence). CDR3 loop: CASSSLVNEQFF. The CDR3 region has the DNA TGTGCCAGCAGCTCCCTAGTCAATGAGCAGTTCTTC.

The chain is built from TRBV29-1 and TRBJ1-1, with D possibly TRBD1 on 6 matching bases. Trimming pared 0 bases from V and 8 bases from J, leaving 10 bases between. Germline V gene sequence: CDR1 SQVTM, CDR2 ANQGSEA. The CDR3 sequence is 12 residues long. The CDR3 is CSVEDPGTEAFF. CDR3 coding DNA: TGCAGCGTTGAAGATCCCGGGACAGAAGCTTTCTTT.

The chain uses TRBV10-3 and TRBJ2-5, with D possibly being TRBD1 (7 bases). The germline V and J ends were trimmed by 11 bases and 5 bases, with 15 bases remaining between them. The CDR3 sequence is 12 residues long. CDR1 is ENHRY and CDR2 is SYGVKD in the germline V gene. The chain's CDR3 is CAVGAGGETQYF. The CDR3 DNA follows: TGTGCCGTCGGGGCAGGGGGGGAGACCCAGTACTTC.

This chain uses TRBV5-4 with TRBJ1-1; possibly TRBD1 for D (6 bases). Trimming took 4 bases from V and 1 from J, leaving 8 bases between them. This CDR3 region has 13 residues. The germline gives CDR1 SGHNT, CDR2 YYREEE (reference sequence). The CDR3: CASSLQGNTEAFF. CDR3 in DNA: TGTGCCAGCAGCCTACAGGGGAACACTGAAGCTTTCTTT. The entire variable domain, with the rest obtained from reference TRBV5-4 and TRBJ1-1, is as follows: ETGVTQSPTHLIKTRGQQVTLRCSSQSGHNTVSWYQQALGQGPQFIFQYYREEENGRGNFPPRFSGLQFPNYSSELNVNALELDDSALYLCASSLQGNTEAFFGQGTRLTVV.

The chain employs TRBV4-1 and TRBJ2-7; D is unresolved. Between the trimmed V and J ends, which lost 0 bases and 2 bases, there was a span of 14 bases. CDR3 size: 16 residues. Germline CDR1 and CDR2: MGHRA and YSYEKL. This CDR3 is CASSQDQPDAAYEQYF. The CDR3 coding sequence is TGCGCCAGCAGCCAAGATCAACCTGACGCGGCCTACGAGCAGTACTTC.

This chain connects TRBV14 to TRBJ2-3; possibly TRBD2 for D (5 bases). The CDR3 runs to 17 residues. Deletions cut 0 bases from V and 0 bases from J, with 13 bases between. The germline CDR1 and CDR2 sequences are SGHDN and FVKESK. Here the CDR3 reads CASSQDAGRSSTDTQYF. The DNA for the CDR3 is TGTGCCAGCAGCCAAGATGCGGGCAGGTCTAGCACAGATACGCAGTATTTT.

The V gene is TRBV7-8, the J gene TRBJ2-3; D remains unclear. Looked up from germline, CDR1 is SGHVS and CDR2 is FQNEAQ. This CDR3 is 16 amino acids long. Trimming left V 1 base short and J 1 base short, with 12 bases between. CDR3 nucleotides: TGTGCCAGCAGCTTAGTGGCCAGACTCGGCACAGATACGCAGTATTTT. It encodes CASSLVARLGTDTQYF.

CDR3 nucleotide sequence: TGTGCCAGCAGCTACGGGACAGGTCAAGAGACCCAGTACTTC. Protein product: CASSYGTGQETQYF. The chain carries TRBV9 and TRBJ2-5, with 8 bases identical to TRBD1. This CDR3 comprises 14 residues. Germline V gene sequence: CDR1 SGDLS, CDR2 YYNGEE. V gave up 4 bases and J gave up 2 bases; unmatched junction bases: 4.

The chain is built from TRBV7-2 and TRBJ1-3, with 10 bases lining up with TRBD1. V was clipped by 8 bases and J by 4 bases; unmatched bases: 8. Germline V CDR1 and CDR2: SGHTA, FQGNSA. This CDR3 has 15 residues. The CDR3 nucleotides are TGTGCCAGCTTACGACAGGGGGCAACGGGAAACACCATATATTTT. Protein product: CASLRQGATGNTIYF.

V gene TRBV2 combines with J gene TRBJ2-6; D is ambiguous. Germline CDR1 SNHLY, CDR2 FYNNEI. The CDR3 is 16 amino acids. Trimming pared 5 bases from V and 3 bases from J, leaving 14 bases between. The CDR3 sequence is CASSFPDPGGANVLTF. The DNA for the CDR3 is TGTGCCAGCAGTTTTCCTGATCCAGGTGGGGCCAACGTCCTGACTTTC.

The chain links TRBV5-1 to TRBJ1-4; 7 nucleotides match TRBD1. Unmatched junction bases numbered 5, after V lost 4 bases and J lost 8 bases. The CDR3 has 13 residues. Germline V CDR1 and CDR2: SGHRS, YFSETQ. In DNA form, the CDR3 reads TGCGCCAGCAGCATTGGACAGGCCGAAAAACTGTTTTTT. This translates into CASSIGQAEKLFF.

V usage is TRBV7-7 and J usage is TRBJ2-5; 7 bases fit TRBD1. There are 13 residues in the CDR3. Trimming removed 6 bases from V and 3 bases from J; junction bases left unmatched: 4. CDR1 is SSHAT, CDR2 FNYEAQ, per germline (reference sequence). CDR3 protein: CASSRQGKETQYF. The CDR3 coding sequence is TGTGCCAGCAGTAGACAGGGCAAAGAGACCCAGTACTTC.

The V call is TRBV28, the J call TRBJ2-3, with TRBD2 matching 11 bases. CDR3 length: 15 residues. J gave up 2 bases and V 8 bases, and 6 bases lay outside the gene matches. The germline V gene has CDR1 MDHEN and CDR2 SYDVKM. The DNA for the CDR3 is TGTGCCAGCGGAACTAGCGGGAGCGCCACAGATACGCAGTATTTT. Residues: CASGTSGSATDTQYF.

The chain uses TRBV10-3 and TRBJ1-2, with TRBD1 identical over 9 bases. V lost 6 bases to trimming and J lost 4 bases; unmatched junction nucleotides: 6. CDR1 and CDR2 from the germline V gene are ENHRY and SYGVKD. The CDR3 is 14 amino acids. The CDR3 loop is CAISPGQGTYGYTF. CDR3 DNA: TGTGCCATCAGCCCGGGACAGGGTACCTATGGCTACACCTTC.

The V gene is TRBV5-1, the J gene TRBJ1-5; TRBD1 matches 8 bases. Germline V gene lookup returns CDR1 SGHRS and CDR2 YFSETQ. The CDR3 has 14 residues. V shed 3 bases and J 7 bases; nucleotides not matched to a gene: 6. The CDR3 is CASSSGQGEQPQHF. CDR3 nucleotides: TGCGCCAGCAGCTCAGGACAGGGCGAACAGCCCCAGCATTTT.

This clone showed up just once. V is TRBV5-1 and J is TRBJ2-1; 7 bases are shared with TRBD2. CDR1 is SGHRS and CDR2 is YFSETQ in the germline V gene. Unmatched junction bases numbered 13, after V lost 4 bases and J lost 15 bases. The CDR3 is made up of 13 amino acids. The CDR3 protein is CASSREVQGISFF. For the CDR3, the DNA is TGCGCCAGCAGCCGGGAGGTCCAGGGTATTTCGTTCTTC.

The chain has TRBV9 and TRBJ2-6; D perhaps matches TRBD2 (6 bases). This CDR3 is built from 16 residues. Germline-derived CDR1 and CDR2 are SGDLS and YYNGEE. V shed 4 bases and J shed 2 bases, with 13 bases lying between them. The CDR3 DNA is TGTGCCAGCAGCATTGGGACTTCCCCTGGGGCCAACGTCCTGACTTTC. Its translation: CASSIGTSPGANVLTF.

This chain links TRBV10-3 with TRBJ2-1, with D tentatively TRBD2 (7 bases). The V gene's germline CDR1 is ENHRY and CDR2 SYGVKD. CDR3 length: 12 amino acids. With 10 bases removed from V and 8 bases from J, the gap between germline ends came to 15 bases. The CDR3: CATATGGHEQFF. Here the CDR3 DNA reads TGTGCCACAGCGACGGGGGGCCATGAGCAGTTCTTC.

The rearrangement joins TRBV4-3 to TRBJ2-7; the match to TRBD1 covers 9 bases. CDR3 length equals 17 residues. Germline V gives CDR1 LGHNA, CDR2 YSLEER. With 0 bases clipped from V and 6 bases from J, the junction kept 12 bases outside the gene matches. CDR3 sequence: CASSQDIPGQGSGEQYF. The CDR3 nucleotides read TGCGCCAGCAGCCAAGACATACCGGGACAGGGTTCGGGCGAGCAGTACTTC.

The genes are TRBV6-1 and TRBJ2-2; 12 bases map to TRBD2. The germline V gene encodes CDR1 MNHNS and CDR2 SASEGT. The CDR3 covers 16 residues. V lost 3 bases and J lost 7; bases outside the gene matches: 6. The CDR3 reads CASSEPSGRVGGELFF. As DNA, the CDR3 is TGTGCCAGCAGTGAGCCTAGCGGGAGGGTCGGCGGGGAGCTGTTTTTT.